One and the same sample provided the 9 T cell receptor beta chains below, sequenced in a study of T cells in localized non-small cell lung cancer. The assay was immunoSEQ multiplex PCR, and TCRdb's table has in-frame clones only and misses some. The table lists approximately 150,000 clones, around 89% of them singletons, with over 1.5% in the top ten. Sequencing used peripheral blood, obtained before any cancer treatment. These receptors were collected from a female donor over 55 with stage I lung adenocarcinoma.

The J gene is TRBJ2-3, the V gene TRBV7-3, with TRBD2 identical over 10 bases. Germline V lookup: CDR1 SGHTA, CDR2 FQGTGA. The CDR3 loop spans 15 amino acids. V trimming: 5 bases; J trimming: 5 bases; junction bases outside the gene matches: 7. CDR3 nucleotides: TGTGCCAGCAGCGTTAGCGGGAGGCCGGGAGATACGCAGTATTTT. It yields the protein CASSVSGRPGDTQYF.

The rearrangement joins TRBV30 to TRBJ2-1; D remains ambiguous. Germline CDR1 is GTSNPN and CDR2 is SVGIG (reference sequence). Trimming took off 2 bases at V and 15 bases at J, with 8 bases between the two ends. CDR3 length: 9 amino acids. The CDR3 spells CAWSPGGFF. For the CDR3, the DNA is TGTGCCTGGAGTCCGGGTGGGTTCTTC. The whole variable domain, remainder taken from reference TRBV30 and TRBJ2-1, is SQTIHQWPATLVQPVGSPLSLECTVEGTSNPNLYWYRQAAGRGLQLLFYSVGIGQISSEVPQNLSASRPQDRQFILSSKKLLLSDSGFYLCAWSPGGFFGPGTRLTVL.

The CDR3: CASRSGGIYNEQFF. In nucleotides, the CDR3 is TGTGCCAGCAGATCGGGCGGAATCTACAATGAGCAGTTCTTC. The chain employs TRBV6-1 and TRBJ2-1; D is ambiguous. Germline V gene sequence: CDR1 MNHNS, CDR2 SASEGT. Trimming shortened V by 6 bases and J by 3 bases, and 12 bases separated the two germline ends. This CDR3 spans 14 amino acids.

The rearrangement joins TRBV29-1 to TRBJ2-3; the D call may be TRBD1 or TRBD2 (5 bases each). Germline V CDR1 and CDR2: SQVTM, ANQGSEA. The V gene lost 5 bases and the J gene lost 2 bases, with 17 bases spanning the gap. The CDR3 sequence is 15 residues long. This chain's CDR3 is CSVIGTDKDTDTQYF. CDR3 DNA sequence: TGCAGCGTTATCGGGACGGACAAAGACACAGATACGCAGTATTTT.

The chain uses TRBV7-9 and TRBJ2-2, with 9 bases that match TRBD2. The CDR3 has 16 amino acids. The V gene end was trimmed by 1 base and the J gene end by 6 bases; junction bases not matched to a gene: 6. Germline V CDR1 and CDR2: SEHNR, FQNEAQ (reference sequence). The CDR3 nucleotides read TGTGCCAGCAGCTTAGTTGCGGGAGGGCGTGCCGGGGAGCTGTTTTTT. As protein: CASSLVAGGRAGELFF.

The chain employs TRBV6-5 and TRBJ2-7; a possible D gene is TRBD2 (5 bases). Deletions cut 6 bases from V and 6 bases from J, with 18 bases between. The CDR3 is 14 residues long. Germline V lookup: CDR1 MNHEY, CDR2 SVGAGI. The CDR3 nucleotides read TGTGCCAGCAGGAGGCAGTTTAGCGAATTCGAGCAGTACTTC. Translation gives CASRRQFSEFEQYF.

The genes are TRBV5-1 and TRBJ2-2; tentative D call: TRBD2 (5 bases). Per the germline V gene, CDR1 is SGHRS and CDR2 is YFSETQ. Trimming took off 4 bases at V and 4 bases at J, with 14 bases between the two ends. The CDR3 has 15 residues. CDR3 in amino acids: CASSEGATITGELFF. CDR3 DNA: TGCGCCAGCAGCGAGGGAGCGACGATCACCGGGGAGCTGTTTTTT.

V is TRBV2 and J is TRBJ2-7; 12 positions match TRBD2. The CDR3 contains 15 residues. Unmatched junction bases numbered 7, after V lost 6 bases and J lost 4 bases. Germline-derived CDR1 and CDR2 are SNHLY and FYNNEI. CDR3 amino acids: CASRLLAGGSYEQYF. In DNA form, the CDR3 reads TGTGCCAGCAGACTACTAGCGGGAGGTTCGTACGAGCAGTACTTC. The variable domain in full, with the rest retrieved from reference TRBV2 and TRBJ2-7, is EPEVTQTPSHQVTQMGQEVILRCVPISNHLYFYWYRQILGQKVEFLVSFYNNEISEKSEIFDDQFSVERPDGSNFTLKIRSTKLEDSAMYFCASRLLAGGSYEQYFGPGTRLTVT.

The rearrangement links TRBV5-4 to TRBJ2-4; D is perhaps TRBD1 (6 bases). This CDR3 has 17 residues. Germline V gene data show CDR1 as SGHNT and CDR2 as YYREEE (reference sequence). The germline V and J ends were trimmed by 4 bases and 6 bases, with 23 bases remaining between them. This CDR3 is CASSLGEGQAWGNIQYF. The CDR3 DNA is TGTGCCAGCAGCCTCGGCGAGGGACAAGCCTGGGGAAACATTCAGTACTTC.